The source of this T cell receptor (beta chain) is a study of blood T cell repertoires in COVID-19. In the authors' methods: Estimation of nucleated cell counts relied on the amplification of reference gene primers. The repertoire was sequenced with immunoSEQ multiplex PCR; TCRdb's copy has only in-frame clones and lacks some. V and J calls and clone size are as listed in that table; D and trimming were resolved from the DNA. The repertoire holds around 200,000 clones, with less than 90% as singletons. Sequencing input: peripheral blood. The receptor's source is a man in his 70s with active or convalescent COVID-19.

The CDR3, as DNA: TGTGCCAGCAGTCGGCTGGACAGCCCTGACTCTGGAAACACCATATATTTT. This sequence encodes CASSRLDSPDSGNTIYF. V gene TRBV2 combines with J gene TRBJ1-3, with a possible D match to TRBD1 (6 bases). The CDR3 loop spans 17 amino acids. The V gene's germline CDR1 is SNHLY and CDR2 FYNNEI. V lost 5 bases, J lost 0 bases, and 17 bases lay in between. The variable domain in full, with the rest retrieved from reference TRBV2 and TRBJ1-3, is EPEVTQTPSHQVTQMGQEVILRCVPISNHLYFYWYRQILGQKVEFLVSFYNNEISEKSEIFDDQFSVERPDGSNFTLKIRSTKLEDSAMYFCASSRLDSPDSGNTIYFGEGSWLTVV.